The T cell receptor beta chain described here comes from a study of tumor and adjacent non-tumor tissue in lung cancer. Study-wide results and caveats: Significantly higher TCR diversity was found in tumor than normal lung.

A modified ARM-PCR protocol with three rounds of nested PCR amplified TCRbeta. From the multiplex PCR reads, TCRdb called clonotypes with MiXCR, one entry per CDR3 protein. The sample holds some 73,000 distinct CDR3 sequences, approximately 81% seen once. Concerning this clonotype itself: The target antigen is unknown. The conserved phenylalanine or tryptophan normally closing the CDR3 is absent here, so this likely arose from a read error.

This sample's RNA came from whole unsorted tissue. Distant lung tissue was collected more than 3 cm away from the tumor edge. The V end was cut by 2 bases, the J end by 1 base, with 14 bases between. CDR1 and CDR2 (germline): SGHAT, FQNNGV. The CDR3 is 16 residues long. The rearrangement links TRBV11-2 to TRBJ2-5; no reliable D call. The specimen was distant non-tumor lung tissue. The TCR originated in a man in his sixties with non-small cell lung cancer. CDR3 DNA: TGTGCCAGCAGCTTAAGCCCATTAGCCTTCCAAGAGACCCAGTACTCC. Translating gives CASSLSPLAFQETQYS.